What follows is one T cell receptor (beta chain) and its context. Sequencing was performed with immunoSEQ multiplex PCR; in TCRdb, only in-frame clones are kept and a portion is missing. This sample has some 410,000 clones, with approximately 92% found just once. These data originate in a study of control samples from healthy donors and cancer patients. Material: PBMCs. This receptor was identified in a man aged 35 to 55 with head and neck cancer.

CDR3 sequence (DNA): TGTGCCAGCAGTCCGCCGCTTACCCCCGAGGATACGCAGTATTTT. Residues: CASSPPLTPEDTQYF. The J gene is TRBJ2-3, the V gene TRBV25-1; the D is unclear. Germline V gene data show CDR1 as MGHDK and CDR2 as SYGVNS. The CDR3 sequence is 15 residues long. V dropped 5 bases and J dropped 6 bases, with 18 bases sitting between them.